Following are 21 T cell receptor beta chains from one sample sequenced in a study of blood T cell repertoires in COVID-19 (dated by TCRdb to the early 2020s). The library was obtained by the immunoSEQ multiplex PCR assay. Here the immuneACCESS table is served through TCRdb, limited to in-frame sequences with V and J called. Missing clones are a known gap in these copies; in checked studies unresolved V genes cover under half, and the rest lacks a known reason. Present in this sample are 400,000 to 450,000 clones, 90% of which were seen just once. The ten top clones hold about 0.57% of the sample. The specimen was PBMCs or T cells enriched from blood (not recorded which). Source of these receptors: a young man who had recovered from COVID-19.

The chain uses TRBV6-4 and TRBJ2-1; the D gene is possibly TRBD1 (5 bases). The CDR3 totals 15 residues. In germline, CDR1 is MRHNA, CDR2 SNTAGT. V gave up 0 bases and J gave up 7 bases, with 13 bases separating them. The CDR3 here is CASSDSGQPLNEQFF. The CDR3 coding sequence is TGTGCCAGCAGTGACTCGGGGCAGCCCCTGAATGAGCAGTTCTTC.

The CDR3 bases are TGTGCCAGCAGTTTAAATCCCCCGTCTTTTTACTCGGCCCAGTACTTC. This translates into CASSLNPPSFYSAQYF. The V gene is TRBV27, the J gene TRBJ2-5; D call uncertain. Germline V gene lookup returns CDR1 MNHEY and CDR2 SMNVEV (reference sequence). The CDR3 extends over 16 amino acids. The V gene lost 2 bases and the J gene lost 9 bases, with 22 bases spanning the gap.

The V gene is TRBV10-1, the J gene TRBJ1-5; D gene ambiguous. V lost 10 bases and J 1 base, leaving 17 bases between the germline ends. Per germline, CDR1 WNHNN and CDR2 SYGVQD (reference sequence). This CDR3 comprises 15 residues. CDR3 bases: TGCGCCACGATGAACGGAGGGAGCAGCAATCAGCCCCAGCATTTT. This encodes CATMNGGSSNQPQHF.

As regards this clone: The identical CDR3 is also encoded by other nucleotide sequences in the sample. The chain uses TRBV12-3 or TRBV12-4 and TRBJ2-1, with 7 bases that match TRBD2. CDR3 size: 13 residues. V shed 3 bases, J shed 4 bases, and the junction held 0 bases outside the gene matches. The CDR3 spells CASSLGGYNEQFF. Here the CDR3 DNA reads TGTGCCAGCAGTTTGGGGGGGTACAATGAGCAGTTCTTC.

The V and J genes are TRBV2 and TRBJ1-2; 10 nucleotides align to TRBD1. The length of the CDR3 is 15 residues. Germline loops: CDR1 SNHLY, CDR2 FYNNEI. After removal of 4 bases from V and 8 bases from J, the junction contained 10 bases not matched to a gene. CDR3: CASSGGTGEIWGYTF. The CDR3 coding sequence is TGTGCCAGCAGTGGGGGGACAGGGGAGATCTGGGGCTACACCTTC. Filled out from reference TRBV2 and TRBJ1-2, the complete variable domain reads EPEVTQTPSHQVTQMGQEVILRCVPISNHLYFYWYRQILGQKVEFLVSFYNNEISEKSEIFDDQFSVERPDGSNFTLKIRSTKLEDSAMYFCASSGGTGEIWGYTFGSGTRLTVV.

This clone was counted once. The CDR3 DNA reads as TGTGCCAGCAGCTTAGGATGGACACACACTGAAGCTTTCTTT. Its translation is CASSLGWTHTEAFF. The chain combines TRBV7-2 with TRBJ1-1, with D tentatively TRBD1 (5 bases). This CDR3 has 14 amino acids. Germline V gives CDR1 SGHTA, CDR2 FQGNSA. The V end lost 1 base, the J end lost 3 bases, and 9 bases lay between the germline ends.

The V gene is TRBV27, the J gene TRBJ2-7; D might be TRBD1 (6 bases). Germline V gene sequence: CDR1 MNHEY, CDR2 SMNVEV (reference sequence). The CDR3 has 15 amino acids. V was pared by 6 bases and J by 3 bases, with 18 bases between. The CDR3 nucleotides are TGTGCCAGCAGCTCCGAGAGGACAGCTAACTACGAGCAGTACTTC. Residues: CASSSERTANYEQYF.

This chain uses TRBV7-9 with TRBJ1-2; no firm D call. Germline CDR1 reads SEHNR; CDR2 reads FQNEAQ (reference sequence). V gave up 3 bases and J gave up 5 bases, with 4 bases separating them. The CDR3 spans 11 residues. CDR3 sequence (DNA): TGTGCCAGCAGCTTCTCGTATGGCTACACCTTC. Translated, it gives CASSFSYGYTF.

The rearrangement links TRBV18 to TRBJ1-5; TRBD1 matches at 8 bases. Germline trimming cut 6 bases from V and 0 bases from J; bases unmatched to any gene: 1. The V gene's germline CDR1 is KGHSH and CDR2 LQKENI. The CDR3 is made up of 14 amino acids. The CDR3 protein is CASSDRVSNQPQHF. The DNA for the CDR3 is TGTGCCAGCTCGGACAGGGTTAGCAATCAGCCCCAGCATTTT.

This chain connects TRBV5-5 to TRBJ1-2; 9 positions match TRBD1. This CDR3 contains 14 residues. Germline CDR1 and CDR2: SGHKS and YYEKEE (reference sequence). V trimming: 3 bases; J trimming: 8 bases; junction bases outside the gene matches: 8. The CDR3: CASSSGQGGFGYTF. The DNA for the CDR3 is TGTGCCAGCAGCTCGGGACAGGGAGGTTTCGGCTACACCTTC.

V and J are TRBV30 and TRBJ2-7, with 13 bases identical to TRBD2. The CDR3 loop spans 17 amino acids. Germline CDR1 is GTSNPN and CDR2 is SVGIG (reference sequence). J gave up 7 bases and V 4 bases, and 16 bases lay outside the gene matches. The CDR3 DNA follows: TGTGCCTGGACCCCTAGTGCAGGACTAGCGGGAGCTCGGGAGCAGTACTTC. As protein: CAWTPSAGLAGAREQYF.

The chain uses TRBV7-9 and TRBJ1-1; D is unclear. Between the trimmed V and J ends, which lost 0 bases and 4 bases, there was a span of 9 bases. Germline V CDR1 and CDR2: SEHNR, FQNEAQ (reference sequence). The CDR3 extends over 14 amino acids. The CDR3 DNA sequence: TGTGCCAGCAGCTTAGCGGGTACAGCCACTGAAGCTTTCTTT. Translating gives CASSLAGTATEAFF. The full variable domain, with the rest looked up from reference TRBV7-9 and TRBJ1-1, is DTGVSQNPRHKITKRGQNVTFRCDPISEHNRLYWYRQTLGQGPEFLTYFQNEAQLEKSRLLSDRFSAERPKGSFSTLEIQRTEQGDSAMYLCASSLAGTATEAFFGQGTRLTVV.

The chain uses TRBV6-6 and TRBJ1-2; TRBD1 might be the D (6 bases). This CDR3 is built from 13 residues. Germline V gene data show CDR1 as MNHNY and CDR2 as SVGAGI (reference sequence). Trimming removed 6 bases from V and 2 bases from J, with 10 bases in between. DNA for the CDR3: TGTGCCAGCAGACAGGGCGGCAACTATGGCTACACCTTC. This encodes CASRQGGNYGYTF.

The table lists this clone with a few counts. The rearrangement links TRBV27 to TRBJ1-1; possible D gene TRBD1, 6 bases. CDR1 and CDR2 (germline): MNHEY, SMNVEV (reference sequence). The CDR3 has 15 amino acids. V gave up 2 bases and J gave up 5 bases, with 15 bases separating them. This chain's CDR3 is CASSLQQGLGTEAFF. Written as DNA, the CDR3 is TGTGCCAGCAGTTTACAACAGGGCCTAGGGACTGAAGCTTTCTTT.

The CDR3 DNA sequence: TGCGCCAGCAGCTACCAAAACCCCGGGACAGATACGCAGTATTTT. The encoded protein is CASSYQNPGTDTQYF. The chain is built from TRBV5-1 and TRBJ2-3; no reliable D call. The V gene's germline CDR1 is SGHRS and CDR2 YFSETQ. The V and J ends lost 3 bases and 3 bases respectively, with 14 bases between them. The CDR3 has 15 residues.

The chain joins TRBV30 to TRBJ1-6, with 10 bases fitting TRBD1. The germline V gene has CDR1 GTSNPN and CDR2 SVGIG (reference sequence). After removal of 1 base from V and 8 bases from J, the junction contained 5 bases not matched to a gene. The CDR3 contains 15 residues. The CDR3 DNA reads TGTGCCTGGAGTGGGACCGGGACAGGGGATTCACCCCTCCACTTT. Translating gives CAWSGTGTGDSPLHF.

The gene calls are TRBV7-9 and TRBJ2-5; D not resolved. This CDR3 spans 14 amino acids. CDR1 SEHNR and CDR2 FQNEAQ come from the germline V gene (reference sequence). With 8 bases removed from V and 3 bases from J, the gap between germline ends came to 16 bases. The CDR3 DNA reads as TGTGCCAGCGTAGTCACTTTTGAGGAAGAGACCCAGTACTTC. Residues: CASVVTFEEETQYF. Combining the CDR3 with reference TRBV7-9 and TRBJ2-5 gives the whole variable domain DTGVSQNPRHKITKRGQNVTFRCDPISEHNRLYWYRQTLGQGPEFLTYFQNEAQLEKSRLLSDRFSAERPKGSFSTLEIQRTEQGDSAMYLCASVVTFEEETQYFGPGTRLLVL.

The CDR3 region has the DNA TGTGCCTGGAGAGGCAGGGGTCACTCACCCCTCCACTTT. This codes for CAWRGRGHSPLHF. The chain combines TRBV30 with TRBJ1-6; TRBD1 is a possible D gene (6 bases). V gave up 3 bases and J gave up 10 bases, with 13 bases separating them. The V gene's germline CDR1 is GTSNPN and CDR2 SVGIG (reference sequence). CDR3 size: 13 residues.

In its sample, this clone was seen a few times. J is TRBJ1-1 and V is TRBV2; the match to TRBD1 covers 8 bases. CDR3 length equals 13 residues. V lost 8 bases, J lost 3 bases, and 5 bases stayed unmatched. Looked up from germline, CDR1 is SNHLY and CDR2 is FYNNEI. CDR3 sequence reads: CASQGARDTEAFF. CDR3 in DNA: TGTGCCAGCCAGGGGGCGCGGGACACTGAAGCTTTCTTT.

The gene calls are TRBV7-2 and TRBJ1-6; D possibly corresponds to TRBD1 (5 bases). The CDR3 is 17 amino acids. V was cut by 5 bases and J by 0 bases, with 14 bases left in between. CDR1 SGHTA and CDR2 FQGNSA come from the germline V gene. CDR3 nucleotide sequence: TGTGCCAGCAGCCGTTACCAGGGAAGCTCCTATAATTCACCCCTCCACTTT. This encodes CASSRYQGSSYNSPLHF.

This chain links TRBV5-1 with TRBJ1-3, with D possibly matching TRBD1 (5 bases). The CDR3 spans 15 residues. V gave up 3 bases and J gave up 3 bases, with 13 bases separating them. CDR1 and CDR2 from the germline V gene are SGHRS and YFSETQ. As DNA, the CDR3 is TGCGCCAGCAGCTCGCAGGGAGGGGATGGAAACACCATATATTTT. Translated: CASSSQGGDGNTIYF.